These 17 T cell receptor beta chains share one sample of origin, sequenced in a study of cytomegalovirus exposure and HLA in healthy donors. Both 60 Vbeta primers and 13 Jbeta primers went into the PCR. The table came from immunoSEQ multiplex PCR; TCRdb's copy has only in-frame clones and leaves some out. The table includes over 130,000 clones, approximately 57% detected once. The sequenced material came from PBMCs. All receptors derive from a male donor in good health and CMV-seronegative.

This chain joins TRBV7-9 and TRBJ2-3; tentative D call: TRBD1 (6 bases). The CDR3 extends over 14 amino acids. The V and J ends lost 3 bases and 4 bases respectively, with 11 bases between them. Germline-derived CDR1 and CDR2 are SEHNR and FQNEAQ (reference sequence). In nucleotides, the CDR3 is TGTGCCAGCAGCTTTGGCCCAGGGGCAGATACGCAGTATTTT. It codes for CASSFGPGADTQYF.

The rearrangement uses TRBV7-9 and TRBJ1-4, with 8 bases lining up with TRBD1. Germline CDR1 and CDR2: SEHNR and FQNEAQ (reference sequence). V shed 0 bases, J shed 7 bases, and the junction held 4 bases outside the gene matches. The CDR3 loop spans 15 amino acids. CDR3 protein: CASSLALDRAEKLFF. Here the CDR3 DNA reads TGTGCCAGCAGCTTAGCGCTGGACAGGGCTGAAAAACTGTTTTTT. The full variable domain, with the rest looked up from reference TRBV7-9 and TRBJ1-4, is DTGVSQNPRHKITKRGQNVTFRCDPISEHNRLYWYRQTLGQGPEFLTYFQNEAQLEKSRLLSDRFSAERPKGSFSTLEIQRTEQGDSAMYLCASSLALDRAEKLFFGSGTQLSVL.

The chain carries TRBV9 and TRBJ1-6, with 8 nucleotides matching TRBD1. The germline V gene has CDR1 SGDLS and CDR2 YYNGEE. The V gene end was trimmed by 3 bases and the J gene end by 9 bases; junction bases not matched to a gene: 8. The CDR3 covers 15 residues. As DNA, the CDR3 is TGTGCCAGCAGCGCTGTGGACAGGGAGGGTTCACCCCTCCACTTT. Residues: CASSAVDREGSPLHF.

The CDR3 nucleotides read TGTGCCAGCAGCTTATTCGAAGCGACAGCTACTAAAGCTTTCTTT. Translation gives CASSLFEATATKAFF. The chain couples TRBV7-3 to TRBJ1-1; D is possibly TRBD1 (5 bases). This CDR3 has 15 residues. Trimming cost V 2 bases and J 9 bases, with 19 bases left between them. Germline V gene lookup returns CDR1 SGHTA and CDR2 FQGTGA.

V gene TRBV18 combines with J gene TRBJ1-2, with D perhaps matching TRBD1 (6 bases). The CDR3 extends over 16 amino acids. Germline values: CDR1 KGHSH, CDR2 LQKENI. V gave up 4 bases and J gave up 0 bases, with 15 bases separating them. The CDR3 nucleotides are TGTGCCAGCTCACAAAAATCGGACAGAGCTAACTATGGCTACACCTTC. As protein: CASSQKSDRANYGYTF.

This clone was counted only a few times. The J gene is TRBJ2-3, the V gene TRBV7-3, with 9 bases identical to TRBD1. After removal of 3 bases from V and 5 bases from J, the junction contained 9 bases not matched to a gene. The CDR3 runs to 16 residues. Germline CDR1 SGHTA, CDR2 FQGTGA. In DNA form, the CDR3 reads TGTGCCAGCAGCTTGCCGACAGGGGGTATGGGAGATACGCAGTATTTT. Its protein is CASSLPTGGMGDTQYF.

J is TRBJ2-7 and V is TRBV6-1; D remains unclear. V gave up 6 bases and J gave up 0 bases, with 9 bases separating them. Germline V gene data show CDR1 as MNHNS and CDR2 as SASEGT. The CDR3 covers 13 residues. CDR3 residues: CASRSGSSYEQYF. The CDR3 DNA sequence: TGTGCCAGCAGATCAGGTTCCTCCTACGAGCAGTACTTC.

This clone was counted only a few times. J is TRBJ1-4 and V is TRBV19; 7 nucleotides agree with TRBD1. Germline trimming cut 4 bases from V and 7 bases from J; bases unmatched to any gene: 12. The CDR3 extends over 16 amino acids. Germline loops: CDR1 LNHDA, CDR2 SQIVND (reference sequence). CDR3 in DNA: TGTGCCAGTAGTAACCTTCTCGCAGGGGGAGGTGAAAAACTGTTTTTT. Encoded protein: CASSNLLAGGGEKLFF.

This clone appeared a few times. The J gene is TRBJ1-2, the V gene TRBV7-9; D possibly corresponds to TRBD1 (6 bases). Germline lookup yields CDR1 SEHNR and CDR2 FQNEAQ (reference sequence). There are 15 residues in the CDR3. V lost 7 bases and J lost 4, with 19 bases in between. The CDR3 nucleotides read TGTGCCAGCACCCCGAGGGGGGGCCGAATCTATGGCTACACCTTC. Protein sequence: CASTPRGGRIYGYTF.

This CDR3 reads CASSRQVSGNTIYF. The CDR3 nucleotides read TGTGCCAGCAGCCGACAAGTCTCTGGAAACACCATATATTTT. The V and J genes are TRBV28 and TRBJ1-3; no firm D call. There are 14 residues in the CDR3. The germline gives CDR1 MDHEN, CDR2 SYDVKM. With 6 bases removed from V and 0 bases from J, the gap between germline ends came to 9 bases.

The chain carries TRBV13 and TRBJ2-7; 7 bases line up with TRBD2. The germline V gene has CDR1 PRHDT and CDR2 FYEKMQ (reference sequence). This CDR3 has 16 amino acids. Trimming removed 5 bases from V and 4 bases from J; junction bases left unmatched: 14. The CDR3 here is CASSHRNLGRGYEQYF. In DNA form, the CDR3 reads TGTGCCAGCAGCCACCGAAACCTGGGGCGGGGGTACGAGCAGTACTTC.

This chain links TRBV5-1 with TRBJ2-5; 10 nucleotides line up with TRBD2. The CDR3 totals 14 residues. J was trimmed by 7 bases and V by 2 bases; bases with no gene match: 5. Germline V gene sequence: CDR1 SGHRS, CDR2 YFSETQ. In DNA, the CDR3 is TGCGCCAGCAGCTTAACTAGCGGGGCAGGGACCCAGTACTTC. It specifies CASSLTSGAGTQYF.

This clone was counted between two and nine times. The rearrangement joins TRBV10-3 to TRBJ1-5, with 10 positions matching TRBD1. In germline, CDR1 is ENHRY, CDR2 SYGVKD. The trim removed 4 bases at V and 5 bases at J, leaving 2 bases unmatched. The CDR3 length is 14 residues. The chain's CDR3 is CAISGTGGDQPQHF. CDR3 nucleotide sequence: TGTGCCATCAGTGGGACAGGGGGGGATCAGCCCCAGCATTTT.

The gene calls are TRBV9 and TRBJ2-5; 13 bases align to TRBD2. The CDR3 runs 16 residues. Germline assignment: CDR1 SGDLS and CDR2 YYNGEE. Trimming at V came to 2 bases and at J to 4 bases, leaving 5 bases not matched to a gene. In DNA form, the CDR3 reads TGTGCCAGCAGCGTTACTAGCGGGGGGGCCGGAGAGACCCAGTACTTC. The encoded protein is CASSVTSGGAGETQYF.

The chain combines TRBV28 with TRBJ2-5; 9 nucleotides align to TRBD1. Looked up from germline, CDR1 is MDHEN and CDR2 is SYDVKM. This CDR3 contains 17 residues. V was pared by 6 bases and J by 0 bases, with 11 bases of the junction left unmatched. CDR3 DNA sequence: TGTGCCAGCAGCCGCCTAGACAGGGGGGCGTACCAAGAGACCCAGTACTTC. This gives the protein CASSRLDRGAYQETQYF. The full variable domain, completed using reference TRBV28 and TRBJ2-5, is DVKVTQSSRYLVKRTGEKVFLECVQDMDHENMFWYRQDPGLGLRLIYFSYDVKMKEKGDIPEGYSVSREKKERFSLILESASTNQTSMYLCASSRLDRGAYQETQYFGPGTRLLVL.

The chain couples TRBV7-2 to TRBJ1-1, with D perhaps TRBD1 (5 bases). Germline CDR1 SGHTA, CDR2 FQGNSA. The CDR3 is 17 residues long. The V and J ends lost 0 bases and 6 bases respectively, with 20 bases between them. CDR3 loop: CASSLALPGLGLAEAFF. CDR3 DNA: TGTGCCAGCAGCTTAGCCCTACCGGGACTCGGTCTGGCTGAAGCTTTCTTT.

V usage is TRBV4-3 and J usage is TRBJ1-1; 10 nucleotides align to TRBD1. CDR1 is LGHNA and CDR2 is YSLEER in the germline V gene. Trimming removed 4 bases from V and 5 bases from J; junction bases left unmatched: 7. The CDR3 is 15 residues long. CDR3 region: CASSRTWTGGTEAFF. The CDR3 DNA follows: TGCGCCAGCAGCCGCACCTGGACAGGGGGAACTGAAGCTTTCTTT.